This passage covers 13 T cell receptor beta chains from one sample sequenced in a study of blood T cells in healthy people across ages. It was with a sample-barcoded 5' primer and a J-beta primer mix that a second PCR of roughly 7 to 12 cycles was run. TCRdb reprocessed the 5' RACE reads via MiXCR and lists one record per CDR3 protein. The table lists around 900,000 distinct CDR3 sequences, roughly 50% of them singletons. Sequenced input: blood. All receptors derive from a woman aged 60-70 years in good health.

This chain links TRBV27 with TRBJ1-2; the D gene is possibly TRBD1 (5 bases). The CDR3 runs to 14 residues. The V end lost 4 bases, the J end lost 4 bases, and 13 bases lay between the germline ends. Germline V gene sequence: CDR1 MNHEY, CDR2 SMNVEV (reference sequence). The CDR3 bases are TGTGCCAGCAGTTCTCTGAGGGGAGGCTATGGCTACACCTTC. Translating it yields CASSSLRGGYGYTF.

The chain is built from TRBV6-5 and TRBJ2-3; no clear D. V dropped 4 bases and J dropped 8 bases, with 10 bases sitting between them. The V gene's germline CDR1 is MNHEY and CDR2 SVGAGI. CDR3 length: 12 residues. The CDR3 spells CASSSTTRTQYF. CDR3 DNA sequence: TGTGCCAGCAGTTCCACAACGCGTACGCAGTATTTT.

CDR3 coding DNA: TGTGCCAGCGTTGGCGGGGGGTCCTACGAGCAGTACTTC. Translating gives CASVGGGSYEQYF. V is TRBV7-2 and J is TRBJ2-7; 8 nucleotides align to TRBD2. The CDR3 totals 13 residues. Germline CDR1 is SGHTA and CDR2 is FQGNSA. The V and J ends lost 8 bases and 1 base, in that order; junction bases with no gene match: 4.

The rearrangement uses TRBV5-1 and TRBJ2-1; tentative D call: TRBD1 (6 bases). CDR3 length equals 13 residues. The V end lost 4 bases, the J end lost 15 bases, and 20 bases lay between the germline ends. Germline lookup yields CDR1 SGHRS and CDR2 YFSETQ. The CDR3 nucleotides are TGCGCCAGCAGCCTCCAGGGGACGGCTTTGGGGTTCTTC. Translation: CASSLQGTALGFF.

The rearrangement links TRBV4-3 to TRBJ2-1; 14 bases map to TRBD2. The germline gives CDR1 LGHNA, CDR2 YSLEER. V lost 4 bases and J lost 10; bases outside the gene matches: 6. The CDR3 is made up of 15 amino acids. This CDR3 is CASSPGLAGAGEQFF. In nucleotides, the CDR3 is TGCGCCAGCAGCCCGGGACTAGCGGGAGCAGGAGAGCAGTTCTTC.

The CDR3 sequence: CASTGGTGETQYF. For the CDR3, the DNA is TGTGCCAGCACAGGCGGGACAGGGGAGACCCAGTACTTC. The chain joins TRBV7-2 to TRBJ2-5; 9 bases match TRBD1. The CDR3 consists of 13 residues. Germline V gene data show CDR1 as SGHTA and CDR2 as FQGNSA. Losses at the gene ends were 7 bases for V and 5 bases for J; bases not matched to a gene: 5.

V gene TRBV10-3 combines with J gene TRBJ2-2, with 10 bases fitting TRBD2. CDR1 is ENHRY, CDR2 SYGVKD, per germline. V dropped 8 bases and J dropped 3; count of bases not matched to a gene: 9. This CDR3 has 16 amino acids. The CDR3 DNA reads TGTGCCATCGAGGGGCTAGCGGGAGTACACACCGGGGAGCTGTTTTTT. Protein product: CAIEGLAGVHTGELFF.

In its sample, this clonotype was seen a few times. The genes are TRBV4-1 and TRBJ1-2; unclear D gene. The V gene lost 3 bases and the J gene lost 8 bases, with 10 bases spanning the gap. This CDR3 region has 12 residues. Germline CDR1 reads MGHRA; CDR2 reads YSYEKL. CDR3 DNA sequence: TGCGCCAGCAGCCAGCCCCCTGGGGGCTACACCTTC. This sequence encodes CASSQPPGGYTF.

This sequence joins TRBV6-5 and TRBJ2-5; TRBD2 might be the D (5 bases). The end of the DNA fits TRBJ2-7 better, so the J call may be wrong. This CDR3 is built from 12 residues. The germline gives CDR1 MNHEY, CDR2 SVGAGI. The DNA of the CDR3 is TGTGCCAGCAAAACGGGGAGATACGAGCAGTACTTC. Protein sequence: CASKTGRYEQYF.

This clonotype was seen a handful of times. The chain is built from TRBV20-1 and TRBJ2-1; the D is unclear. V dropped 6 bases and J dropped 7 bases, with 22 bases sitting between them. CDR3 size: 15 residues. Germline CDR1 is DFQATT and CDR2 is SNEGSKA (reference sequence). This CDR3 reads CSARPLGLVGNEQFF. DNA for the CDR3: TGCAGTGCCCGACCCCTCGGGCTAGTTGGGAATGAGCAGTTCTTC.

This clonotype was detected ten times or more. Here the CDR3 DNA reads TGTGCCTCAGAAAGCGGGAGGGCTCCCCACGAGCAGTACTTC. Translation: CASESGRAPHEQYF. The chain uses TRBV30 and TRBJ2-7, with TRBD2 identical over 10 bases. The CDR3 is 14 amino acids. Per the germline V gene, CDR1 is GTSNPN and CDR2 is SVGIG (reference sequence). Trimming cost V 7 bases and J 5 bases; bases outside gene matches: 11.

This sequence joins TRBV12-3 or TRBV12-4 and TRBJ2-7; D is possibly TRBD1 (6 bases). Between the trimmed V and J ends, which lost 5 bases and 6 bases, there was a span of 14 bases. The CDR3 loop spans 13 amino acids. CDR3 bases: TGTGCCAGCAGTGAACCAGGGGATCGCGAGCAGTACTTC. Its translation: CASSEPGDREQYF.

The CDR3 reads CSARGERTYEQYF. DNA for the CDR3: TGCAGTGCTAGAGGTGAGCGGACCTACGAGCAGTACTTC. The chain recombines TRBV20-1 with TRBJ2-7; TRBD2 is a possible D gene (5 bases). V was pared by 1 base and J by 2 bases, with 9 bases between. The CDR3 has 13 amino acids. CDR1 is DFQATT and CDR2 is SNEGSKA in the germline V gene (reference sequence).